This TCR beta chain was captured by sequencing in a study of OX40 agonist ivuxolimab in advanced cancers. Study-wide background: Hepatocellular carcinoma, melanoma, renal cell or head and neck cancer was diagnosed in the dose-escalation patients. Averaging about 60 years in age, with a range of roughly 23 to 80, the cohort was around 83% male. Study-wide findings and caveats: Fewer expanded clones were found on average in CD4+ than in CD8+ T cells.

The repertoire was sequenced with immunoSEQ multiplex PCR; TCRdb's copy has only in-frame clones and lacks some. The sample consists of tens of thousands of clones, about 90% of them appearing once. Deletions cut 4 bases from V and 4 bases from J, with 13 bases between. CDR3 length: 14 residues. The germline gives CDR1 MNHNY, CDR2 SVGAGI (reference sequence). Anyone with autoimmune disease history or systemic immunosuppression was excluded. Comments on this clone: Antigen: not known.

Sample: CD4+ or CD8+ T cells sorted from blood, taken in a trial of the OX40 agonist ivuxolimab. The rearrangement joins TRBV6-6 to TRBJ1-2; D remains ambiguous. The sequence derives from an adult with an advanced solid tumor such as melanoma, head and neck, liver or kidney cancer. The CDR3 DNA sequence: TGTGCCAGCAGTTCCCCAGCAACCTCCTATGGCTACACCTTC. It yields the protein CASSSPATSYGYTF.